These 14 T cell receptor beta chains originate from one sample sequenced in a study of regulatory T cells in long-lasting Graves disease. The time point was: persistent/refractory GD, antithyroid drugs over 5 years with positive TRAb. RNA extracted from PBMCs served as the sequencing template. Arm-PCR of CDR3 regions and iRepertoire HTBI primers were used to build TCR beta libraries. TCRdb reprocessed the multiplex PCR reads via MiXCR and lists one record per CDR3 protein. The profile shows a few hundred thousand distinct CDR3 sequences, around 22% of them singletons. The sequenced sample was peripheral blood mononuclear cells (PBMCs), obtained when the disease was refractory, from a patient treated with antithyroid drugs. These receptors came from a female donor with Graves disease.

The chain links TRBV11-2 to TRBJ1-6; a possible D gene is TRBD1 (5 bases). There are 16 residues in the CDR3. V lost 1 base and J lost 8, with 15 bases in between. In germline, CDR1 is SGHAT, CDR2 FQNNGV. The CDR3 region is CASSLGGRTSYSPLHF. The CDR3, as DNA: TGTGCCAGCAGCTTAGGGGGGAGGACATCATATTCACCCCTCCACTTT.

This chain joins TRBV29-1 and TRBJ1-2; D ambiguous. CDR1 and CDR2 (germline): SQVTM, ANQGSEA. This CDR3 has 14 residues. V lost 6 bases, J lost 3 bases, and 17 bases lay in between. As DNA, the CDR3 is TGCAGCGTGGCGGAGGGCAGCACCCACTATGGCTACACCTTC. This gives the protein CSVAEGSTHYGYTF.

V and J are TRBV19 and TRBJ2-2, with 7 nucleotides matching TRBD1. Germline V gives CDR1 LNHDA, CDR2 SQIVND (reference sequence). Losses at the gene ends were 3 bases for V and 1 base for J; bases not matched to a gene: 5. This CDR3 has 16 residues. The CDR3 DNA follows: TGTGCCAGTAGTATCGATGGGACAGAGAACACCGGGGAGCTGTTTTTT. Translated, it gives CASSIDGTENTGELFF.

Note on this clonotype: A read error is possible here, since a much larger clone lies one base away. The chain uses TRBV6-2 or TRBV6-3 and TRBJ1-5, with TRBD1 identical over 8 bases. The CDR3 has 13 residues. Losses at the gene ends were 6 bases for V and 4 bases for J; bases not matched to a gene: 2. Germline V lookup: CDR1 MNHEY, CDR2 SVGEGT. CDR3 bases: TGTGCCAGCAGGGGGGACAGGAATCAGCCCCAGCATTTT. Protein sequence: CASRGDRNQPQHF.

Remarks on this clonotype: A read error is the likely source, as a far larger clone sits one nucleotide away. This chain links TRBV12-3 or TRBV12-4 with TRBJ2-5; a weak D match, TRBD1 (7 bases). Trimming removed 5 bases at V and 5 bases at J, with 15 bases between. The CDR3 spans 14 residues. The CDR3 region is CASSGRLGGETQYF. CDR3 sequence (DNA): TGTGCCAGCAGTGGGAGACTAGGGGGCGAGACCCAGTACTTC.

This clonotype was seen a few times. J is TRBJ1-2 and V is TRBV28; D remains ambiguous. The CDR3 is 12 residues long. The germline CDR1 and CDR2 sequences are MDHEN and SYDVKM. V was clipped by 5 bases and J by 8 bases, with 12 bases between them. The CDR3, as DNA: TGTGCCAGCAGTCTCGGGGTGGGCGGCTACACCTTC. It translates to CASSLGVGGYTF.

This clonotype was seen repeatedly, ten times or more. The chain couples TRBV6-1 to TRBJ2-1, with 8 bases aligning to TRBD2. This CDR3 has 15 amino acids. Trimming cost V 6 bases and J 3 bases; bases outside gene matches: 7. Germline CDR1 and CDR2: MNHNS and SASEGT. The CDR3 loop is CASSLQAGVYNEQFF. The CDR3 region has the DNA TGTGCCAGCAGCCTCCAAGCGGGAGTCTACAATGAGCAGTTCTTC.

This chain uses TRBV11-2 with TRBJ1-2, with no clear D. The CDR3 spans 13 residues. CDR1 and CDR2 (germline): SGHAT, FQNNGV. V was trimmed by 5 bases and J by 6 bases, leaving 13 bases between them. In DNA form, the CDR3 reads TGTGCCAGCAGCAGAGGGTCGTCCGATGGCTACACCTTC. Amino acid sequence: CASSRGSSDGYTF.

In this sample, this clonotype turned up many times. The chain uses TRBV28 and TRBJ2-7, with D tentatively TRBD1 (6 bases). CDR1 MDHEN and CDR2 SYDVKM come from the germline V gene. With 4 bases removed from V and 2 bases from J, the gap between germline ends came to 18 bases. This CDR3 is 16 amino acids long. Here the CDR3 DNA reads TGTGCCAGCAGTTCCCCATCGGCAGGGGTGGCCTACGAGCAGTACTTC. Translation: CASSSPSAGVAYEQYF.

This clonotype was seen only a few times. This sequence joins TRBV30 and TRBJ1-2, with a weak D call TRBD1 (5 bases). Trimming left V 4 bases short and J 6 bases short, with 24 bases between. Germline lookup yields CDR1 GTSNPN and CDR2 SVGIG (reference sequence). The CDR3 has 16 amino acids. The CDR3 DNA reads TGTGCCTGGATCACTTCGTCGGGCAGGGCGAAAGATGGCTACACCTTC. Translating it yields CAWITSSGRAKDGYTF.

This clonotype was observed a handful of times. The rearrangement joins TRBV5-1 to TRBJ2-7, with D tentatively TRBD1 (5 bases). Germline CDR1 is SGHRS and CDR2 is YFSETQ. The CDR3 totals 15 residues. The germline V and J ends were trimmed by 4 bases and 0 bases, with 14 bases remaining between them. CDR3 bases: TGCGCCAGCAGCCCCAGGGTATGGTCCTCCTACGAGCAGTACTTC. Amino acids: CASSPRVWSSYEQYF. The whole variable domain, remainder taken from reference TRBV5-1 and TRBJ2-7, is KAGVTQTPRYLIKTRGQQVTLSCSPISGHRSVSWYQQTPGQGLQFLFEYFSETQRNKGNFPGRFSGRQFSNSRSEMNVSTLELGDSALYLCASSPRVWSSYEQYFGPGTRLTVT.

This clonotype was detected ten times or more. The V gene is TRBV5-1, the J gene TRBJ2-7; D is undetermined. CDR3 size: 14 residues. V was pared by 0 bases and J by 1 base, with 8 bases between. From germline, CDR1 is SGHRS and CDR2 YFSETQ. CDR3 region: CASSLDGRSYEQYF. CDR3 bases: TGCGCCAGCAGCTTGGACGGACGGTCCTACGAGCAGTACTTC. The full variable domain, completed using reference TRBV5-1 and TRBJ2-7, is KAGVTQTPRYLIKTRGQQVTLSCSPISGHRSVSWYQQTPGQGLQFLFEYFSETQRNKGNFPGRFSGRQFSNSRSEMNVSTLELGDSALYLCASSLDGRSYEQYFGPGTRLTVT.

The chain carries TRBV5-1 and TRBJ1-2; no firm D call. The CDR3 has 12 residues. The germline V and J ends were trimmed by 4 bases and 8 bases, with 12 bases remaining between them. The germline V gene has CDR1 SGHRS and CDR2 YFSETQ. The CDR3, as DNA: TGCGCCAGCAGCCTCGACTGGCGGGGCTACACCTTC. Translating gives CASSLDWRGYTF.

There are many counts of this clonotype. This chain links TRBV6-1 with TRBJ2-7; TRBD1 agrees at 8 bases. Germline CDR1 is MNHNS and CDR2 is SASEGT. This CDR3 spans 12 amino acids. J lost 6 bases, V lost 10 bases, and 8 bases had no gene match. For the CDR3, the DNA is TGTGCCACCTCGACAGGGGTGCGCGAGCAGTACTTC. Protein sequence: CATSTGVREQYF.